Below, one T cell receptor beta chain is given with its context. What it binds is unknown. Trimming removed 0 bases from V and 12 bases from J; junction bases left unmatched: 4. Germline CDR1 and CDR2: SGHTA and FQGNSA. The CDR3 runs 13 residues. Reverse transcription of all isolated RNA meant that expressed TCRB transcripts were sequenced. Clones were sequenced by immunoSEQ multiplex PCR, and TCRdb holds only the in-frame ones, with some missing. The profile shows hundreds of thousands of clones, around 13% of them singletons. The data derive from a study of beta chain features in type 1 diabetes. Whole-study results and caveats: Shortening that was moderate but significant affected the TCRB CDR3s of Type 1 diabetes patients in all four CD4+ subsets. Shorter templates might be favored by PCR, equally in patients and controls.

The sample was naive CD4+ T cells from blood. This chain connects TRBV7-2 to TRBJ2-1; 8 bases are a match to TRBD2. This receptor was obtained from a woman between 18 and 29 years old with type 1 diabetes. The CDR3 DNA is TGTGCCAGCAGCTTAGCTCGCGGGGGGTGGCAGTTCTTC. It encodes CASSLARGGWQFF.